This T cell receptor (beta chain) was recorded in a study of T cell responses to AZD1222 COVID-19 vaccine. Study-level findings and limits: Clonal diversity was possibly underestimated; the donors were predominantly white British and more often female.

Assay: immunoSEQ multiplex PCR; the TCRdb copy retains only in-frame clones and omits some. The repertoire holds some 150,000 clones, with around nine tenths as singletons. With 2 bases removed from V and 0 bases from J, the gap between germline ends came to 8 bases. CDR3 length: 14 residues. CDR1 and CDR2 from the germline V gene are SGHNT and YYREEE (reference sequence). For this clone: Its target is not known.

The sequencing here drew on peripheral blood, taken on day 0 of AZD1222 vaccination. The source is an adult in good health. The rearrangement links TRBV5-4 to TRBJ1-1; D gene unclear. In DNA form, the CDR3 reads TGTGCCAGCAGCTTTAGCAGCCTGAACACTGAAGCTTTCTTT. Residues: CASSFSSLNTEAFF.